The 6 T cell receptor beta chains in this list originate from one sample, sequenced in a study of blood T cell repertoires in COVID-19 (dated by TCRdb to about 2020). The receptor library was made with the immunoSEQ multiplex PCR assay. TCRdb mirrors the immuneACCESS table, restricted to in-frame sequences. Some clones are absent from its copies; in checked studies, under half trace to an unresolved V gene, and the reason for the others is unknown. The sample table shows hundreds of thousands of clones, and 92% are seen once. The ten most abundant clones make up around 0.84% of the sample. The sample comprised peripheral blood. All receptors come from a man in his 60s with COVID-19, enrolled during active disease.

V is TRBV28 and J is TRBJ1-2; 7 nucleotides align to TRBD1. Germline V gives CDR1 MDHEN, CDR2 SYDVKM. The CDR3 totals 12 residues. The junction had 8 bases not matched to a gene; V was cut back by 8 bases and J by 8 bases. CDR3 DNA sequence: TGTGCCAGCGAAACAGGGGTAGGCGGCTACACCTTC. This gives the protein CASETGVGGYTF.

The rearrangement links TRBV27 to TRBJ2-7; D is perhaps TRBD1 (6 bases). The germline gives CDR1 MNHEY, CDR2 SMNVEV (reference sequence). V dropped 0 bases and J dropped 0 bases, with 9 bases sitting between them. The CDR3 has 15 amino acids. DNA of the CDR3: TGTGCCAGCAGTTTATCCGGGACACCCTCCTACGAGCAGTACTTC. Amino acid sequence: CASSLSGTPSYEQYF.

V and J are TRBV5-4 and TRBJ1-6; TRBD1 might be the D (5 bases). Germline V lookup: CDR1 SGHNT, CDR2 YYREEE (reference sequence). Deletions cut 4 bases from V and 3 bases from J, with 17 bases between. The CDR3 extends over 17 amino acids. Here the CDR3 reads CASSQGGVGFYNSPLHF. The CDR3 nucleotides read TGTGCCAGCAGCCAGGGTGGGGTGGGGTTCTATAATTCACCCCTCCACTTT.

This clone was detected only once. V and J are TRBV6-1 and TRBJ2-7, with D perhaps matching TRBD2 (5 bases). The CDR3 has 12 residues. Germline V gene lookup returns CDR1 MNHNS and CDR2 SASEGT. Trimming left V 3 bases short and J 6 bases short, with 9 bases between. The CDR3 region is CASSDRRSEQYF. For the CDR3, the DNA is TGTGCCAGCAGTGATAGGAGGTCCGAGCAGTACTTC.

The chain links TRBV7-2 to TRBJ1-2, with D maybe TRBD1 (6 bases). Looked up from germline, CDR1 is SGHTA and CDR2 is FQGNSA. V was pared by 4 bases and J by 4 bases, with 10 bases between. The CDR3 is 13 residues long. CDR3 nucleotide sequence: TGTGCCAGCAGCTCAGGGGCCGGCTATGGCTACACCTTC. Translating it yields CASSSGAGYGYTF.

This chain joins TRBV18 and TRBJ2-5, with D perhaps matching TRBD2 (5 bases). The V end was cut by 3 bases, the J end by 1 base, with 12 bases between. In germline, CDR1 is KGHSH, CDR2 LQKENI. The CDR3 extends over 15 amino acids. The CDR3 region has the DNA TGTGCCAGCTCACCCCAACGGGATCTCCAAGAGACCCAGTACTTC. Its translation is CASSPQRDLQETQYF.